These T cell receptor beta chains were read from a single sample in a study of blood T cell repertoires in COVID-19. Some clones are missing from TCRdb's copy, which holds only in-frame ones; the method was immunoSEQ multiplex PCR. Of around 210,000 clones in the sample, 75% to 85% were seen once. The sequenced sample consisted of peripheral blood. All receptors come from a man in his forties or fifties with COVID-19, enrolled during active disease. Each CDR3 is given with its conserved first and last residue. D genes are given only for firm matches. Size is stated for part of the rows, as once, few or many counts, or as a class when the clone is expanded.

d_gene: NA; v_gene: TRBV5-8; len: 16; j_gene: TRBJ2-5; abundance: NA; CDR3aa: CASSFSRTLQVGTQYF; CDR3nt: TGTGCCAGCAGCTTTTCCCGGACACTCCAAGTAGGGACCCAGTACTTC
d_gene: TRBD1; v_gene: TRBV6-2/TRBV6-3; len: 16; j_gene: TRBJ2-7; abundance: NA; CDR3aa: CASSYTPGQINYEQYF; CDR3nt: TGTGCCAGCAGTTACACACCGGGACAGATTAACTACGAGCAGTACTTC
d_gene: TRBD2; v_gene: TRBV19; len: 15; j_gene: TRBJ2-1; abundance: NA; CDR3aa: CASTAGVGPTDEQFF; CDR3nt: TGTGCCAGTACGGCGGGGGTGGGTCCGACCGATGAGCAGTTCTTC
d_gene: TRBD2; v_gene: TRBV5-4; len: 16; j_gene: TRBJ2-3; abundance: NA; CDR3aa: CASSPERGGLTDTQYF; CDR3nt: TGTGCCAGCAGCCCTGAGCGGGGGGGTTTAACAGATACGCAGTATTTT
d_gene: TRBD1; v_gene: TRBV15; len: 13; j_gene: TRBJ1-6; abundance: NA; CDR3aa: CATSRDRGSPLHF; CDR3nt: TGTGCCACCAGCCGCGACAGGGGATCACCCCTCCACTTT
d_gene: NA; v_gene: TRBV27; len: 13; j_gene: TRBJ1-2; abundance: NA; CDR3aa: CASSFLSNYGYTF; CDR3nt: TGTGCCAGCAGTTTCTTGTCGAACTATGGCTACACCTTC
d_gene: TRBD2; v_gene: TRBV4-1; len: 17; j_gene: TRBJ2-3; abundance: NA; CDR3aa: CASSQGWGGRYTDTQYF; CDR3nt: TGCGCCAGCAGCCAAGGGTGGGGGGGGAGGTACACAGATACGCAGTATTTT
d_gene: TRBD2; v_gene: TRBV7-8; len: 18; j_gene: TRBJ2-3; abundance: NA; CDR3aa: CASTRTGTSGGTTDTQYF; CDR3nt: TGTGCCAGCACCAGAACCGGGACTAGCGGGGGGACCACAGATACGCAGTATTTT
d_gene: TRBD2; v_gene: TRBV15; len: 16; j_gene: TRBJ2-1; abundance: NA; CDR3aa: CATSKGLAGGDNEQFF; CDR3nt: TGTGCCACCAGCAAAGGACTAGCGGGGGGCGACAATGAGCAGTTCTTC
d_gene: NA; v_gene: TRBV6-6; len: 13; j_gene: TRBJ2-3; abundance: many; CDR3aa: CATLRGVADTQYF; CDR3nt: TGTGCCACACTCCGCGGGGTAGCAGATACGCAGTATTTT
d_gene: NA; v_gene: TRBV10-1; len: 12; j_gene: TRBJ2-2; abundance: NA; CDR3aa: CATNRGTGELFF; CDR3nt: TGCGCCACCAACCGCGGGACCGGGGAGCTGTTTTTT